The rows below give T cell receptor beta chains drawn from one sample of a study of T cell responses to AZD1222 COVID-19 vaccine. Here immunoSEQ multiplex PCR was the method, and the copy in TCRdb shows in-frame clones only, minus some. The profile shows 150,000 to 200,000 clones, 85% to 95% of them singletons. This specimen consisted of peripheral blood, obtained on day 0 of AZD1222 vaccination. Source of these receptors: an adult in good health. CDR3s include the opening cysteine and the closing phenylalanine or tryptophan. The D gene is left open where the match is weak. Not every row has a clone size; where given, it reads once, few, many or a size class.

j_call d_call clone_size v_call cdr3_nt cdr3_aa
TRBJ2-1 TRBD2 - TRBV7-6 TGTGCCAGCAGCTACCTGACCGGGGGGGAAAATGAGCAGTTCTTC CASSYLTGGENEQFF
TRBJ1-4 - - TRBV2 TGTGCCAGCAGGACCCCGAGGACAACTAATGAAAAACTGTTTTTT CASRTPRTTNEKLFF
TRBJ1-1 TRBD1 - TRBV25-1 TGTGCCAGCAGTGACCGGGACAGGGCTGGGGACACTGAAGCTTTCTTT CASSDRDRAGDTEAFF
TRBJ1-1 TRBD1 - TRBV20-1 TGCAGTTCCCACAGGGGTCCTAGGGCTTTCTTT CSSHRGPRAFF
TRBJ2-7 - - TRBV7-9 TGTGCCAGCAGCTTAGAGGTAAACCTTGACTACGAGCAGTACTTC CASSLEVNLDYEQYF
TRBJ1-1 - - TRBV28 TGTGCCAGCAGCACCGAGAACACTGAAGCTTTCTTT CASSTENTEAFF
TRBJ1-5 - - TRBV6-5 TGTGCCAGCAGTACCTGGGGGGGAGGCAATCAGCCCCAGCATTTT CASSTWGGGNQPQHF
TRBJ1-4 - - TRBV6-5 TGTGCCAGCAGCACTCAGGGTTTAAATGAAAAACTGTTTTTT CASSTQGLNEKLFF
TRBJ2-7 - - TRBV21-1 TGTGCCAGCAGCATTGGGGCAATAGTCGGGAGACAGGGGGTTACCTACGAGCAGTACTTC CASSIGAIVGRQGVTYEQYF
TRBJ1-5 TRBD1 - TRBV19 TGTGCCAGTAGTTTACAGGGGGAGCAGCCCCAGCATTTT CASSLQGEQPQHF
TRBJ2-1 - - TRBV15 TGTGCCACCAGCGCTCAACGGACAGTCTACAATGAGCAGTTCTTC CATSAQRTVYNEQFF
TRBJ1-4 - - TRBV6-5 TGTGCCAGCAGAACACAGGTGGCGGATGAAAAACTGTTTTTT CASRTQVADEKLFF
TRBJ1-4 - - TRBV10-2 TGCGCCAGCTCCGGGGGAGCAACTAATGAAAAACTGTTTTTT CASSGGATNEKLFF
TRBJ2-1 TRBD2 - TRBV6-5 TGTGCCAGCAAACTAGCGGGAGCAAGGGGGCAGTTCTTC CASKLAGARGQFF
TRBJ1-5 - - TRBV6-5 TGTGCCAGCACCCAAGGGTGGGGGGTATCACAGCCCCAGCATTTT CASTQGWGVSQPQHF
TRBJ2-7 - - TRBV19 TGTGCCAGCAACCCCGTTAGAGCGGAATCCTACGAGCAGTACTTC CASNPVRAESYEQYF
TRBJ2-7 - few TRBV5-4 TGTGCCAGCAGCTTGTTCGGCGGTGCCTACGAGCAGTACTTC CASSLFGGAYEQYF
TRBJ1-1 - - TRBV5-6 TGTGCCAGCAGCTCGGGGACGGCGCTGAACACTGAAGCTTTCTTT CASSSGTALNTEAFF
TRBJ1-3 TRBD1 - TRBV5-1 TGCGCCAGCAGCGTGGGACAGGTCGAGGACACCATATATTTT CASSVGQVEDTIYF
TRBJ1-2 - few TRBV20-1 TGCAGCGGATGGACGAACTATGGCTACACCTTC CSGWTNYGYTF
TRBJ2-7 TRBD2 - TRBV10-1 TGCGCCAGCAGTGATCGGCCTAGCGGGAGGTACGAGCAGTACTTC CASSDRPSGRYEQYF
TRBJ2-7 - - TRBV27 TGTGCCAGCAGCCCCAGCGTAGTGGACGAGCAGTACTTC CASSPSVVDEQYF
TRBJ1-2 - - TRBV30 TGTGCCTGGAGTATGGGACGGAATTATGGCTACACCTTC CAWSMGRNYGYTF
TRBJ1-6 - - TRBV3-1/TRBV3-2 TGTGCCAGCAGCCCCTCGGGGGCAGGTAATTCACCCCTCCACTTT CASSPSGAGNSPLHF
TRBJ2-5 - - TRBV5-4 TGTGCCAGCAGCCGAAGCGGGGAGACCCAGTACTTC CASSRSGETQYF
TRBJ1-2 - - TRBV2 TGTGCCAGCAGTGAGGAACAGGAGTCCTATGGCTACACCTTC CASSEEQESYGYTF
TRBJ2-3 - - TRBV25-1 TGTGCCAGCAGCCCCGCGAGGGGGGTCACATACACAGATACGCAGTATTTT CASSPARGVTYTDTQYF
TRBJ1-1 - - TRBV7-9 TGTGCCAGCAGCTTAGAACCCGTTGGGGCTGAAGCTTTCTTT CASSLEPVGAEAFF
TRBJ1-2 - - TRBV29-1 TGCAGCTCCATTTTTAGGGACACCAACTATGGCTACACCTTC CSSIFRDTNYGYTF
TRBJ2-1 - - TRBV10-3 TGTGCCATCAGTGAACGAGAGGGTTCTGAGCAGTTCTTC CAISEREGSEQFF
TRBJ2-4 TRBD2 - TRBV5-4 TGTGCCAGCAGCTTGGGGGGACTAGCGGGCCCCCAGCGGAAAAACATTCAGTACTTC CASSLGGLAGPQRKNIQYF
TRBJ1-2 - - TRBV6-5 TGTGCCAGCAGTTACTTCCCTGGGCCGAGCTATGGCTACACCTTC CASSYFPGPSYGYTF
TRBJ1-6 - - TRBV19 TGTGCCAGTAATTCGGGCATCTCCTATAATTCACCCCTCCACTTT CASNSGISYNSPLHF
TRBJ1-4 TRBD1 - TRBV28 TGTGCCAGCAGGGGGGGACAGGGCCCCTTCGAAAAACTGTTTTTT CASRGGQGPFEKLFF
TRBJ2-1 TRBD2 - TRBV4-1 TGCGCCAGCAGCCAAATCCTAGCGGGAGTCAATGAGCAGTTCTTC CASSQILAGVNEQFF
TRBJ1-2 TRBD1 - TRBV7-9 TGTGCCAGCAGCATTGGGACAGGGGGCGCTAAGAACTATGGCTACACCTTC CASSIGTGGAKNYGYTF
TRBJ1-2 - - TRBV7-6 TGTGCCAGCAGCTTAGATGGCATCTCTTTCTATGGCTACACCTTC CASSLDGISFYGYTF
TRBJ1-1 - - TRBV5-1 TGCGCCAGCAGGGGCGGCACTGAAGCTTTCTTT CASRGGTEAFF
TRBJ1-5 - few TRBV6-5 TGTGCCAGCAGTTCCAAGGCTCAAAATCAGCCCCAGCATTTT CASSSKAQNQPQHF
TRBJ1-5 - - TRBV7-9 TGTGCCAGCAGCTTAGCCCGGGACGTTCGCAATCAGCCCCAGCATTTT CASSLARDVRNQPQHF
TRBJ1-6 - - TRBV19 TGTGCCAGTAGTATGGATGAGGCGGTGACTAATTCACCCCTCCACTTT CASSMDEAVTNSPLHF